The 24 T cell receptor beta chains given below trace back to one sample, sequenced in a study of blood T cell repertoires in COVID-19. Assay: immunoSEQ multiplex PCR; the TCRdb copy retains only in-frame clones and omits some. The repertoire has about 300,000 clones, 85% to 90% of them found once; the top ten carry roughly a tenth. What was sequenced was PBMCs or T cells enriched from blood (not recorded which). Receptors were obtained from a young woman who had recovered from COVID-19.

The gene calls are TRBV2 and TRBJ2-1; D perhaps matches TRBD1 (6 bases). The germline gives CDR1 SNHLY, CDR2 FYNNEI. This CDR3 has 13 amino acids. The ends were cut back, 3 bases at V and 7 bases at J, with 10 bases in the middle. For the CDR3, the DNA is TGTGCCAGCAGTGATAGACAGGAAAATGAGCAGTTCTTC. Protein: CASSDRQENEQFF.

The chain is built from TRBV7-9 and TRBJ1-2; 9 bases align to TRBD1. The CDR3 has 19 residues. CDR1 is SEHNR and CDR2 is FQNEAQ in the germline V gene (reference sequence). J lost 6 bases, V lost 4 bases, and 21 bases had no gene match. For the CDR3, the DNA is TGTGCCAGCAGCTCACGCTCGGGGGACAGGGAATTCTATGGGGATGGCTACACCTTC. It specifies CASSSRSGDREFYGDGYTF. Together with reference TRBV7-9 and TRBJ1-2, the CDR3 gives the full variable domain: DTGVSQNPRHKITKRGQNVTFRCDPISEHNRLYWYRQTLGQGPEFLTYFQNEAQLEKSRLLSDRFSAERPKGSFSTLEIQRTEQGDSAMYLCASSSRSGDREFYGDGYTFGSGTRLTVV.

V and J are TRBV5-1 and TRBJ2-3; TRBD2 matches 7 bases. This CDR3 has 18 residues. CDR1 is SGHRS and CDR2 is YFSETQ in the germline V gene. The trim removed 0 bases at V and 3 bases at J, leaving 13 bases unmatched. The CDR3 sequence is CASSLEAAGEVGTDTQYF. Written as DNA, the CDR3 is TGCGCCAGCAGCTTGGAAGCGGCGGGAGAGGTGGGGACAGATACGCAGTATTTT.

The chain couples TRBV28 to TRBJ1-2, with D tentatively TRBD1 (6 bases). The V gene's germline CDR1 is MDHEN and CDR2 SYDVKM. The germline V and J ends were trimmed by 2 bases and 3 bases, with 7 bases remaining between them. This CDR3 comprises 13 residues. The CDR3: CASSLRGYYGYTF. DNA for the CDR3: TGTGCCAGCAGTTTAAGGGGGTACTATGGCTACACCTTC.

This clone was seen more than once but under ten times. V is TRBV27 and J is TRBJ1-2, with 9 bases that match TRBD1. There are 13 residues in the CDR3. Germline V gene sequence: CDR1 MNHEY, CDR2 SMNVEV (reference sequence). V was clipped by 3 bases and J by 10 bases; unmatched bases: 6. The CDR3 region is CASSFGQGSTYTF. The CDR3 bases are TGTGCCAGCAGTTTTGGACAGGGGTCCACCTACACCTTC.

This clone was counted between two and nine times. The chain has TRBV3-1 (or the pseudogene TRBV3-2) and TRBJ1-5; D may be TRBD1 (5 bases). This CDR3 has 13 amino acids. V was pared by 4 bases and J by 2 bases, with 6 bases between. Germline values: CDR1 LGHDT, CDR2 YNNKEL (reference sequence). The CDR3 protein is CASSRGGNQPQHF. CDR3 coding DNA: TGTGCCAGCAGCCGGGGGGGCAATCAGCCCCAGCATTTT.

This chain uses TRBV10-2 with TRBJ2-7; 9 bases are a match to TRBD1. This CDR3 spans 14 amino acids. Losses at the gene ends were 7 bases for V and 2 bases for J; bases not matched to a gene: 6. Germline CDR1 WSHSY, CDR2 SAAADI. CDR3 nucleotide sequence: TGCGCCAGCATCCCGGGACAGGGAACCTACGAGCAGTACTTC. This encodes CASIPGQGTYEQYF.

This clone was recorded only once. J is TRBJ2-2 and V is TRBV4-2; D may be TRBD1 (5 bases). This CDR3 has 20 residues. CDR1 LGHNA and CDR2 YNFKEQ come from the germline V gene. V was cut by 0 bases and J by 7 bases, with 27 bases left in between. CDR3 in amino acids: CASSQEGVWVFQGSSGELFF. In DNA form, the CDR3 reads TGTGCCAGCAGCCAAGAAGGGGTGTGGGTTTTCCAGGGCTCAAGCGGGGAGCTGTTTTTT.

The chain employs TRBV25-1 and TRBJ1-5; D is perhaps TRBD1 (5 bases). The CDR3 consists of 13 residues. V was shortened by 6 bases and J by 6 bases, with 12 bases between the two germline ends. The germline CDR1 and CDR2 sequences are MGHDK and SYGVNS. The CDR3 DNA follows: TGTGCCAGCAGGGGGGGTTGGGGTCAGCCCCAGCATTTT. Its protein is CASRGGWGQPQHF.

The chain is built from TRBV27 and TRBJ1-1, with D possibly matching TRBD1 (6 bases). Trimming stripped 3 bases from V and 4 bases from J, with 12 bases between. The CDR3 is 14 amino acids. Germline V CDR1 and CDR2: MNHEY, SMNVEV (reference sequence). The CDR3 sequence is CASSFQQGSTEAFF. The CDR3 region has the DNA TGTGCCAGCAGTTTCCAACAGGGATCCACTGAAGCTTTCTTT.

This rearrangement joins TRBV30 to TRBJ2-5; TRBD2 agrees at 14 bases. The CDR3 contains 13 residues. Trimming removed 5 bases from V and 5 bases from J; junction bases left unmatched: 1. The germline V gene has CDR1 GTSNPN and CDR2 SVGIG (reference sequence). The CDR3 loop reads CAWGLAGGETQYF. The CDR3, as DNA: TGTGCCTGGGGACTAGCGGGAGGTGAGACCCAGTACTTC.

DNA for the CDR3: TGTGCCAGCAGCGTAGAACCGGGGACCTACGAGCAGTACTTC. Its translation: CASSVEPGTYEQYF. The chain links TRBV9 to TRBJ2-7, with D maybe TRBD2 (5 bases). Germline V lookup: CDR1 SGDLS, CDR2 YYNGEE. The V end lost 0 bases, the J end lost 2 bases, and 9 bases lay between the germline ends. There are 14 residues in the CDR3. The complete variable domain, with remaining parts taken from reference TRBV9 and TRBJ2-7, reads DSGVTQTPKHLITATGQRVTLRCSPRSGDLSVYWYQQSLDQGLQFLIQYYNGEERAKGNILERFSAQQFPDLHSELNLSSLELGDSALYFCASSVEPGTYEQYFGPGTRLTVT.

The count of this clone is one. Other DNA sequences within the sample encode an identical CDR3. V is TRBV9 and J is TRBJ1-3; possibly TRBD1 for D (6 bases). V was shortened by 0 bases and J by 1 base, with 8 bases between the two germline ends. Germline V lookup: CDR1 SGDLS, CDR2 YYNGEE. The CDR3 consists of 15 residues. The CDR3, as DNA: TGTGCCAGCAGCGTAGGAGACAGGTCTGGAAACACCATATATTTT. This translates into CASSVGDRSGNTIYF.

This chain joins TRBV27 and TRBJ1-1, with 9 bases fitting TRBD1. V shed 5 bases and J 1 base; nucleotides not matched to a gene: 2. The CDR3 totals 14 residues. Per germline, CDR1 MNHEY and CDR2 SMNVEV (reference sequence). In DNA, the CDR3 is TGTGCCAGCAGTCCGACAGGGGGGAACACTGAAGCTTTCTTT. It translates to CASSPTGGNTEAFF.

This clone has only a few counts. The chain uses TRBV18 and TRBJ1-1, with 10 positions matching TRBD1. CDR3 length equals 18 residues. Germline lookup yields CDR1 KGHSH and CDR2 LQKENI. The ends lost 0 bases at V and 1 base at J; junction bases unmatched: 8. The CDR3 region is CASSPPIGQGGSNTEAFF. In DNA, the CDR3 is TGTGCCAGCTCACCACCGATAGGACAGGGGGGTTCGAACACTGAAGCTTTCTTT.

This clone was seen just once. This chain connects TRBV29-1 to TRBJ2-2; no firm D call. Germline CDR1 and CDR2: SQVTM and ANQGSEA. Trimming stripped 3 bases from V and 0 bases from J, with 11 bases between. This CDR3 is 15 amino acids long. CDR3 sequence reads: CSVEWRKSNTGELFF. The CDR3 nucleotides read TGCAGCGTTGAGTGGCGGAAATCGAACACCGGGGAGCTGTTTTTT.

The chain has TRBV5-1 and TRBJ2-1; 13 bases align to TRBD2. Germline V gives CDR1 SGHRS, CDR2 YFSETQ. The CDR3 loop spans 17 amino acids. The V segment lost 4 bases and the J segment 1 base; nucleotides outside the gene matches: 5. The CDR3 sequence is CASSLGTSGVSYNEQFF. As DNA, the CDR3 is TGCGCCAGCAGCCTCGGGACTAGCGGGGTGTCCTACAATGAGCAGTTCTTC. Supplemented by reference TRBV5-1 and TRBJ2-1, the full variable domain reads KAGVTQTPRYLIKTRGQQVTLSCSPISGHRSVSWYQQTPGQGLQFLFEYFSETQRNKGNFPGRFSGRQFSNSRSEMNVSTLELGDSALYLCASSLGTSGVSYNEQFFGPGTRLTVL.

The V call is TRBV24-1, the J call TRBJ2-5; TRBD1 matches at 7 bases. The V gene end was trimmed by 7 bases and the J gene end by 3 bases; junction bases not matched to a gene: 10. Looked up from germline, CDR1 is KGHDR and CDR2 is SFDVKD. This CDR3 has 15 residues. CDR3 sequence reads: CATSAGGRVKETQYF. The CDR3 DNA reads TGTGCCACCAGCGCAGGGGGACGGGTAAAAGAGACCCAGTACTTC.

The chain has TRBV24-1 and TRBJ2-1; perhaps TRBD2 as D (5 bases). The ends were cut back, 4 bases at V and 4 bases at J, with 16 bases in the middle. Germline CDR1 and CDR2: KGHDR and SFDVKD. CDR3 size: 16 residues. In DNA form, the CDR3 reads TGTGCCACCAGTGAAACAGTGGGAGTAGGATACAATGAGCAGTTCTTC. Residues: CATSETVGVGYNEQFF.

A remark on this clone: This same CDR3 is encoded by further DNA sequences in the sample. V and J are TRBV10-3 and TRBJ1-3; maybe TRBD1 (6 bases). With 2 bases removed from V and 0 bases from J, the gap between germline ends came to 8 bases. Germline V gives CDR1 ENHRY, CDR2 SYGVKD. CDR3 size: 15 residues. The CDR3 DNA reads as TGTGCCATCAGTGAGACAGGGAGCTCTGGAAACACCATATATTTT. Its translation: CAISETGSSGNTIYF.

CDR3 protein: CASSLATQGGYTGELFF. DNA of the CDR3: TGCGCCAGCAGCTTGGCGACCCAGGGGGGATACACCGGGGAGCTGTTTTTT. The chain uses TRBV5-1 and TRBJ2-2, with D possibly TRBD1 on 7 matching bases. V was shortened by 0 bases and J by 3 bases, with 15 bases between the two germline ends. In germline, CDR1 is SGHRS, CDR2 YFSETQ. The CDR3 totals 17 residues.

In this sample, this clone turned up once. The V gene is TRBV15, the J gene TRBJ1-4, with a tentative D call TRBD1 (6 bases). The V gene lost 4 bases and the J gene lost 2 bases, with 11 bases spanning the gap. Per germline, CDR1 LNHNV and CDR2 YYDKDF (reference sequence). CDR3 length equals 15 residues. The CDR3 bases are TGTGCCACCAGCATAAACAGGGATACTAATGAAAAACTGTTTTTT. Residues: CATSINRDTNEKLFF.

The chain carries TRBV2 and TRBJ2-3; perhaps TRBD2 as D (5 bases). V lost 1 base, J lost 0 bases, and 8 bases lay in between. This CDR3 is 15 amino acids long. The germline V gene has CDR1 SNHLY and CDR2 FYNNEI. CDR3 nucleotide sequence: TGTGCCAGCAGTGAAGAGCTAGCTAGCACAGATACGCAGTATTTT. Translation: CASSEELASTDTQYF.

The gene calls are TRBV15 and TRBJ2-1; D uncertain. This CDR3 spans 12 amino acids. CDR1 and CDR2 from the germline V gene are LNHNV and YYDKDF (reference sequence). V was trimmed by 5 bases and J by 4 bases, leaving 6 bases between them. The CDR3 DNA reads TGTGCCACCAGCCCGGGTTACAATGAGCAGTTCTTC. The encoded protein is CATSPGYNEQFF. Using reference TRBV15 and TRBJ2-1 for the parts outside the CDR3, the full variable domain is DAMVIQNPRYQVTQFGKPVTLSCSQTLNHNVMYWYQQKSSQAPKLLFHYYDKDFNNEADTPDNFQSRRPNTSFCFLDIRSPGLGDTAMYLCATSPGYNEQFFGPGTRLTVL.